This T cell receptor (beta chain) was captured in a study of blood T cells in healthy people across ages (dated by TCRdb to 2013 to 2016). General notes on the study: In model experiments, roughly one uniquely barcoded TCR beta cDNA molecule per two T cells was captured by template switching. The donors were divided into four age groups: young (average about 16 years), middle-aged (roughly 42), aged (62) and long-lived (roughly 82). To track age-related changes in TCR beta repertoire diversity, the study relied on deep sequencing normalized with unique cDNA molecular identifiers. The study analyzed two additional independent replicas of 1 million unique cDNA reads from the same blood draw for two donors, one aged 18 to 30 and one aged 80 or older.

The donors were 40 or so Caucasian individuals from Russia, aged 6 to 90 years, who were systemically healthy. Ten milliliters of peripheral blood were drawn from each donor into EDTA-treated Vacutainer tubes. Ficoll-Paque density-gradient centrifugation was used to isolate PBMCs, with at least 6.5 million per sample. Trizol reagent was used to extract total RNA from PBMCs, with at least 5 micrograms per sample. Naive CD45RAhigh/CD27high T cell percentages were measured by flow cytometry on a PBMC aliquot from every donor. The full study reports these points: Compared with the aged group, the long-lived group had more naive CD4+ T cells, fewer expanded clones and increased TCR diversity, suggesting age selection. The percentage of naive T cells measured by flow cytometry correlated strongly with observed TCR beta diversity. Conclusive comparison of naive and antigen-experienced compartments was prevented by the profiling of bulk unsorted PBMCs. The CMV infection status of donors was not known, potentially confounding age-related changes in expanded clonotypes. Observed TCR beta diversity per million T cells fell roughly linearly with age, and a significant reduction was already apparent by age around 40. Estimates of total diversity from one million sequenced T cells were regarded as lower bounds and underestimates.

CDR1 is given as SGHRS and CDR2 as YFSETQ, both from the germline V gene. Spanning cysteine to phenylalanine, the CDR3 consists of 13 amino acids. The retained sequence is limited to the CDR3, 39 bases, with the frame set at the first base. At the junction V is shortened by 4 bases and J by 10 bases, with 17 bases in between. In regard to this clonotype: The clone's antigen remains unknown. Nothing much larger sits one base from this clone, and base qualities are not available.

The library was obtained by 5' RACE. TCRdb shows the sequencer as Illumina HiSeq 2500. A second about 6 to 11 cycle PCR used a sample-barcoded 5' primer and a J-beta primer mix. A unique molecular identifier was introduced onto each TCR beta cDNA molecule by a template-switch 5' adaptor carrying 12 random nucleotides. At least 2.5 million CDR3-containing paired-end reads were obtained from each sample. First-strand cDNA synthesis was performed from all RNA using the Mint cDNA synthesis kit, with priming by a TRBC-specific oligonucleotide. Following uracil-DNA glycosylase treatment, all cDNA underwent a first 18-cycle PCR with the universal primers M1SS and BC2_uni_R. The paper's data handling went like this. For normalization, 1 million high-quality reads were randomly selected from each sample, with every read carrying a distinct molecular identifier. Instead of being binned into consensus sequences, reads with shared molecular identifiers were discarded. MiTCR, run with a Q25 quality threshold and the strictest error-elimination algorithm, handled CDR3 identification, clonotype clustering and error correction. Lower-bound total TCR beta diversity was estimated with a nonparametric unseen species model using Euler transformation. Through fastp at Q25 and MiXCR, TCRdb rebuilt clones from the public reads, retaining in-frame beta chains. All rows with the same CDR3 protein become a single entry with the most common DNA and genes. In this record, the V and J calls reflect TCRdb's handling and not the investigators' own analysis. Present in this sample are about 800,000 distinct CDR3 sequences, 20% to 25% of which were seen just once. Together, the top ten hold under 4% of the sample.

This same sample was also part of a study on T cells of mothers and their children. The second study's authors report: Nine systemically healthy Caucasian individuals, comprising three mothers and their six children, were included as donors. cDNA synthesis consumed the entire amount of extracted RNA, loaded at approximately 1.5 ug RNA in each 15 ul reaction. In the second PCR, the M1S primer introduced both the sample barcodes and 2-4 random nucleotides. More than 8 million TCR beta CDR3 reads were obtained from each mother, and roughly 3 million reads were obtained from each child. Thymic selection similarly shapes TCR recombination output in related and unrelated pairs, with minor effect from inherited differences. Normalized repertoire overlap was always slightly but never significantly higher in related than unrelated mother-child pairs. Persistent microchimeric T cell clones were not detected, at a sensitivity of around 100 clones per million clonotypes. In the study, deep NGS was used to compare the TCR beta repertoires of mothers and children, and features distinguishing related mother-child pairs from unrelated individuals were sought. On average, the children were approximately 11 +/- 4 years old, while the mothers were roughly 36 +/- 4 years old. After adapters were ligated using NEBNext reagents, the libraries underwent 100+100 nt paired-end sequencing on an Illumina HiSeq 2000. To prevent cross-contamination, the mother and child libraries were prepared one month apart and sequenced in separate runs. Between about 500,000 and 2,300,000 distinct TCR beta clonotypes were identified per donor. Naive TCR beta clonotypes were estimated from low-frequency clonotypes matched to each donor's FACS-determined naive share, without sorting.

In this chain, TRBV5-1 is recombined with TRBJ1-1; possibly the D gene is TRBD1, per 5 matching bases. The sequence was collected from a boy aged 10-17 years in good health. The sample taken for sequencing was blood. This receptor has the CDR3 CASSLGDGRIAFF. The base sequence is TGCGCCAGCAGCCTAGGGGATGGACGAATAGCTTTCTTT.